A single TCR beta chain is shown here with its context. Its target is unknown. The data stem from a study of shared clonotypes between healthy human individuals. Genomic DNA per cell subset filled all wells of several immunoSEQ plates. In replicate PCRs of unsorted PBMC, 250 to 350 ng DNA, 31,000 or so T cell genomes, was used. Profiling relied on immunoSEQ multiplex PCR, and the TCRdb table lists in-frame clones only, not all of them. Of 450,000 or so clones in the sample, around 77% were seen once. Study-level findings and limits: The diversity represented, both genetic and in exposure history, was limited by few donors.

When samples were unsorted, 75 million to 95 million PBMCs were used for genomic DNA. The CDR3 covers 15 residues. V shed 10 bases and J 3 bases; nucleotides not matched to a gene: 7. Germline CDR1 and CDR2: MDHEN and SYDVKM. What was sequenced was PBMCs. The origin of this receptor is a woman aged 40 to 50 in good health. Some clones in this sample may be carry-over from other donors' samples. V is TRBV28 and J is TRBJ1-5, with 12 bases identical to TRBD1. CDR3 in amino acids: CATRDRGLNNQPQHF. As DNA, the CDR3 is TGTGCCACCAGGGACAGGGGGCTTAACAATCAGCCCCAGCATTTT.